A single T cell receptor (beta chain) is shown here with its context. The data were taken from a study of shared clonotypes between healthy human individuals. Method: immunoSEQ multiplex PCR; TCRdb's copy keeps in-frame clones and lacks some. The sample gives 550,000 to 750,000 clones, about 91% of which show up once; 20% to 25% is in the top ten. Naive CD8 cells comprised CD45RO-negative, CCR7-positively selected cells, excluding terminally differentiated effector memory CD45RA+ cells. V dropped 4 bases and J dropped 5; count of bases not matched to a gene: 11. This CDR3 comprises 16 residues. From germline, CDR1 is SQVTM and CDR2 ANQGSEA.

Material: naive CD8+ T cells sorted from blood. The V call is TRBV29-1, the J call TRBJ2-5, with TRBD2 matching over 12 bases. The sequence came from a man aged 25-40 years in good health. DNA of the CDR3: TGCAGCGTTGGGTTGGCTAGCGGGAGGGCTCGTGAGACCCAGTACTTC. Residues: CSVGLASGRARETQYF.